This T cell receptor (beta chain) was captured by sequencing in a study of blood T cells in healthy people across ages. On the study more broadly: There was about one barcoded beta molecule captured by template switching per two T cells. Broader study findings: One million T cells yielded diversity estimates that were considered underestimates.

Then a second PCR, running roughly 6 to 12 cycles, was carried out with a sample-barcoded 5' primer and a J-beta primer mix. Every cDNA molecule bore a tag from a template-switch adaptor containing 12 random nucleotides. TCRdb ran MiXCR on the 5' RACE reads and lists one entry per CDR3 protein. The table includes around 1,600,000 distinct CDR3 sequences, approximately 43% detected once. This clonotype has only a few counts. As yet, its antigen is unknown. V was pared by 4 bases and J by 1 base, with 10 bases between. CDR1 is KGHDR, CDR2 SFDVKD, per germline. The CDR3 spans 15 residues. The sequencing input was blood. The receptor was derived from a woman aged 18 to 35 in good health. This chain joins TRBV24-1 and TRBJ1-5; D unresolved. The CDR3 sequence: CATSESLGSNQPQHF. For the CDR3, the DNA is TGTGCCACCAGTGAGAGTCTTGGAAGCAATCAGCCCCAGCATTTT.